A selection of T cell receptor beta chains follows, all from one sample in a study of T cells in Graves' hyperthyroidism and ophthalmopathy. TCRdb re-called the multiplex PCR reads with MiXCR, one entry per CDR3 protein. The table records about 620,000 distinct CDR3 sequences, 15% to 20% of them present only once. Sequencing input: blood. The receptors stem from a woman aged 25 to 39 with Graves' hyperthyroidism. Each CDR3 is given with its conserved first and last residue. The order of the fields is V gene, J gene, clone size, D gene, CDR3 DNA, CDR3 protein. D genes are given only for firm matches. Size tells how often a clone was seen (once, few, many) or the class of an expanded clone, and some rows leave it out.

>TRBV20-1|TRBJ2-7|many|.
TGCAGTGCTAACCGACAGAACTCCTACGAGCAGTACTTC
CSANRQNSYEQYF
>TRBV7-2|TRBJ2-7|many|TRBD2
TGTGCCAGCAGCACGGGACTAGCGGGGTACTACGAGCAGTACTTC
CASSTGLAGYYEQYF
>TRBV18|TRBJ2-7|.|TRBD2
TGTGCCAGCTCACCAAGGCTAGCGGGAGGGACCGAGCAGTACTTC
CASSPRLAGGTEQYF
>TRBV7-3|TRBJ2-2|.|TRBD2
TGTGCCAGCAGCCCCCGGCGGGAGGGCCGAACCGGGGAGCTGTTTTTT
CASSPRREGRTGELFF
>TRBV6-2/TRBV6-3|TRBJ2-1|many|TRBD2
TGTGCCAGCACCCAACTGGCGGGAGGGAGAAATGAGCAGTTCTTC
CASTQLAGGRNEQFF
>TRBV10-3|TRBJ2-2|few|.
TGTGCCATCAGGGGGGACGGATCGACCCGAGTGGGGAACACCGGGGAGCTGTTTTTT
CAIRGDGSTRVGNTGELFF
>TRBV12-3/TRBV12-4|TRBJ1-2|many|.
TGTGCCAGCAGTCCCACTGGACAGATTCGCTATGGCTACACCTTC
CASSPTGQIRYGYTF
>TRBV28|TRBJ2-7|many|TRBD1
TGTGCCAGCAGTCTTCATTCGACAGGGGGCTACGAGCAGTACTTC
CASSLHSTGGYEQYF
>TRBV2|TRBJ2-3|many|.
TGTGCCAGCTTGTCCCAGGGAATGGCAGATACGCAGTATTTT
CASLSQGMADTQYF
>TRBV2|TRBJ2-7|few|.
TGTGCCAGCAGTCGACAGGAGAACTACGAGCAGTACTTC
CASSRQENYEQYF
>TRBV19|TRBJ2-1|.|TRBD2
TGTGCCAGTAGTGGAGGACTAGCGGGGGAGCAGTTCTTC
CASSGGLAGEQFF
>TRBV27|TRBJ1-1|.|.
TGTGCCAGCAGTTTATCTCCTACCCGACTGTCTTCTGAGGCTTTCTTT
CASSLSPTRLSSEAFF
>TRBV30|TRBJ1-1|many|.
TGTGCCTGGAGTGTACTTCGAGGGATGAACACTGAAGCTTTCTTT
CAWSVLRGMNTEAFF
>TRBV11-2|TRBJ2-1|few|.
TGTGCCAGCAGCTCCACCAGGGAAATTGGCTACAATGAGCAGTTCTTC
CASSSTREIGYNEQFF
>TRBV30|TRBJ1-4|.|.
TGTGCCTGGAGTTTCCCCTGGACCGGCCTTAATGAAAAACTGTTTTTT
CAWSFPWTGLNEKLFF
>TRBV5-1|TRBJ1-1|.|.
TGCGCCAGCAGCTTGGACAGGGACCTCACTGAAGCTTTCTTT
CASSLDRDLTEAFF
>TRBV6-2/TRBV6-3|TRBJ2-2|.|.
TGTGCCGTAGGTGGCGTGAACACCGGGGAGCTGTTTTTT
CAVGGVNTGELFF
>TRBV5-1|TRBJ2-3|many|.
TGCGCCAGCAGCTTGGACCCAAGCACAGATACGCAGTATTTT
CASSLDPSTDTQYF
>TRBV5-1|TRBJ1-3|few|.
TGCGCCAGCAGCCCGGGACTGGGCACTGGAAACACCATATATTTT
CASSPGLGTGNTIYF
>TRBV12-3/TRBV12-4|TRBJ2-7|many|.
TGTGCCAGCAGTTTAGCGGGAGATACCTACGAGCAGTACTTC
CASSLAGDTYEQYF
>TRBV19|TRBJ2-2|.|.
TGTGCCAGTAGTCTTTACTGGGGGACGAACACCGGGGAGCTGTTTTTT
CASSLYWGTNTGELFF
>TRBV28|TRBJ2-5|many|TRBD2
TGTGCCAGCAGTCCCCAAGGACGGTTGGGGGGGGAGACCCAGTACTTC
CASSPQGRLGGETQYF
>TRBV19|TRBJ2-1|.|.
TGTGCCAGTAGTTGGGAGCACAACAATGAGCAGTTCTTC
CASSWEHNNEQFF
>TRBV27|TRBJ2-2|many|TRBD1
TGTGCCAGCACTCGGACAGGGGCGAACACCGGGGAGCTGTTTTTT
CASTRTGANTGELFF
>TRBV29-1|TRBJ1-6|.|TRBD1
TGCAGCGTAGCACAGGGGAGTAATTCACCCCTCCACTTT
CSVAQGSNSPLHF
>TRBV3-1|TRBJ2-2|many|.
TGTGCCAGCAGCCAGTTGGGTAACACCGGGGAGCTGTTTTTT
CASSQLGNTGELFF
>TRBV20-1|TRBJ2-7|.|.
TGCAGTGCTACGCTACAGTGGGAAACCTACGAGCAGTACTTC
CSATLQWETYEQYF
>TRBV12-3/TRBV12-4|TRBJ1-2|.|TRBD1
TGTGCCAGCACCTTGGGACAGTATGGCTACACCTTC
CASTLGQYGYTF
>TRBV27|TRBJ1-1|many|.
TGTGCCAGCAATTACAGGGTGAACACTGAAGCTTTCTTT
CASNYRVNTEAFF
>TRBV5-1|TRBJ2-7|many|TRBD1
TGCGCCAGCCAACGGAGGATCGGGACAGGGAGTCGCGAGCAGTACTTC
CASQRRIGTGSREQYF
>TRBV5-1|TRBJ1-1|many|.
TGCGCCAGCAGCTTGGAAGTGGTTGGGAACACTGAAGCTTTCTTT
CASSLEVVGNTEAFF
>TRBV28|TRBJ2-7|many|TRBD2
TGTGCCACGGTCGGCGGGAGCTTGACTCGCGAGCAGTACTTC
CATVGGSLTREQYF
>TRBV18|TRBJ2-3|.|.
TGTGCCAGCTCCCTCGAAAGCGCAGATACGCAGTATTTT
CASSLESADTQYF
>TRBV6-1|TRBJ2-3|many|TRBD1
TGTGCCAGCGGGACAGGGGTTGATAGCGCATATAGCACAGATACGCAGTATTTT
CASGTGVDSAYSTDTQYF
>TRBV11-2|TRBJ1-4|.|.
TGTGCCAGCAGCTCCGCCGGGAACCCTAATGAAAAACTGTTTTTT
CASSSAGNPNEKLFF
>TRBV6-1|TRBJ1-6|.|.
TGTGCCAGCCTTCGGGGGGCCGGTTCACCCCTCCACTTT
CASLRGAGSPLHF
>TRBV3-1|TRBJ2-3|once|TRBD2
TGTGCCAGCAGCCCCCCGGGACTAGCTTTACATTTT
CASSPPGLALHF
>TRBV5-1|TRBJ2-1|.|TRBD2
TGCGCCAGCAGCCCGGAGTGGGCGGGAGGGCATAATGAGCAGTTCTTC
CASSPEWAGGHNEQFF
>TRBV6-1|TRBJ2-1|.|TRBD2
TGTGCCAGCACTCGGGGGGGGGCAGCCCTGTACAATGAGCAGTTCTTC
CASTRGGAALYNEQFF
>TRBV7-3|TRBJ2-2|few|TRBD2
TGTGCCAGCAGCCAAAGCGGGGTCACCGGGGAGCTGTTTTTT
CASSQSGVTGELFF
>TRBV28|TRBJ2-2|.|TRBD2
TGTGCCAGCGCTAGCGGGAGAGCCGTCGGGGAGCTGTTTTTT
CASASGRAVGELFF
>TRBV10-3|TRBJ2-7|many|.
TGTGCCACCCGGACGGAACCCTACGAGCAGTACTTC
CATRTEPYEQYF
>TRBV19|TRBJ2-2|.|TRBD1
TGTGCCAGTATCCAGGGACAGGAAAACACCGGGGAGCTGTTTTTT
CASIQGQENTGELFF
>TRBV18|TRBJ1-5|many|.
TGTGCCAGCTCACCAGGGATAGGGGGGAATCAGCCCCAGCATTTT
CASSPGIGGNQPQHF
>TRBV20-1|TRBJ2-7|many|TRBD2
TGCAGTGCCGGTGGAGGACTAGGAGGTTACGAGCAGTACTTC
CSAGGGLGGYEQYF
>TRBV7-9|TRBJ2-5|many|.
TGTGCCAGCAGCTTAGGGGACTCAGAGACCCAGTACTTC
CASSLGDSETQYF
>TRBV5-1|TRBJ2-5|few|.
TGCGCCAGCAGCTTGGGCCCCTGGGTAGAGACCCAGTACTTC
CASSLGPWVETQYF